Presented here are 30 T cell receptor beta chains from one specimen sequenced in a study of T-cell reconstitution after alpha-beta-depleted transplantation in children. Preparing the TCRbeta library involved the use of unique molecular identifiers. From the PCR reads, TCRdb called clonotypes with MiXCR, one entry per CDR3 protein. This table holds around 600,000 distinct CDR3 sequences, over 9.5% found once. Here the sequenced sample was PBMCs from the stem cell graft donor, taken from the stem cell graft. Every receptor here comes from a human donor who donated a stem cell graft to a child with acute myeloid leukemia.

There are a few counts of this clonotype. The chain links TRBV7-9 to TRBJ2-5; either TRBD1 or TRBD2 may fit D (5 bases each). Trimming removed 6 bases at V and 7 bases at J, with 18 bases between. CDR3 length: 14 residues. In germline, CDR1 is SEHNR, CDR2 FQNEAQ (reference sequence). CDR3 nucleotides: TGTGCCAGCAGTTATTCCGGGACCAGCGCGACCCAGTACTTC. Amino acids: CASSYSGTSATQYF. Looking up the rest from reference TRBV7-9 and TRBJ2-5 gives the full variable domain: DTGVSQNPRHKITKRGQNVTFRCDPISEHNRLYWYRQTLGQGPEFLTYFQNEAQLEKSRLLSDRFSAERPKGSFSTLEIQRTEQGDSAMYLCASSYSGTSATQYFGPGTRLLVL.

The CDR3 DNA reads TGTGCCAGCAGTTCGGGACAGGGCGTCGACACTGAAGCTTTCTTT. Its protein product is CASSSGQGVDTEAFF. The V and J genes are TRBV27 and TRBJ1-1; the match to TRBD1 covers 9 bases. In germline, CDR1 is MNHEY, CDR2 SMNVEV (reference sequence). Trimming took 4 bases from V and 3 from J; bases not matched to a gene: 6. The CDR3 covers 15 residues.

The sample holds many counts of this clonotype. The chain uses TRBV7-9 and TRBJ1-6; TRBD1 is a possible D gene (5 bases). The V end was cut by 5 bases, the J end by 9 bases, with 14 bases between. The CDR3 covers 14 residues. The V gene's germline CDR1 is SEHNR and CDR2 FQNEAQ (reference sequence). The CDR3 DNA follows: TGTGCCAGCAGCCACCTCGGGCAGGGTTCACCCCTCCACTTT. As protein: CASSHLGQGSPLHF.

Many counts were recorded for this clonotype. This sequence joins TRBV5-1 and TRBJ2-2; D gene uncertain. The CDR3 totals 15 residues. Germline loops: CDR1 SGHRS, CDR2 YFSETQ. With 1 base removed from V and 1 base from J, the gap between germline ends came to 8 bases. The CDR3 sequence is CASSLTSQNTGELFF. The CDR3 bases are TGCGCCAGCAGCTTGACATCACAGAACACCGGGGAGCTGTTTTTT.

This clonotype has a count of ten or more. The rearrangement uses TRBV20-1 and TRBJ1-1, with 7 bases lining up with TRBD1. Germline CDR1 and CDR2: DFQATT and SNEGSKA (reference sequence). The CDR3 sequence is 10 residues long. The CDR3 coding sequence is TGCAGGGCTGGGACAGATGAAGCTTTCTTT. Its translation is CRAGTDEAFF.

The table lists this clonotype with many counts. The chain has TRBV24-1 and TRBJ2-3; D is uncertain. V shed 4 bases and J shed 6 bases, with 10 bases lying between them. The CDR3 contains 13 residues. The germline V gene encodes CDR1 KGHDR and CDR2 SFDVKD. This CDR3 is CATSDLGPDTQYF. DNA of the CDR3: TGTGCCACCAGTGACCTTGGGCCGGATACGCAGTATTTT.

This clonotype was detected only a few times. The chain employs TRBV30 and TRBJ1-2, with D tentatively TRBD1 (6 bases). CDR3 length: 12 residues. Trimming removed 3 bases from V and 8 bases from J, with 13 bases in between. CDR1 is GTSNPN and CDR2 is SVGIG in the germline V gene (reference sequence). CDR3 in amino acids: CAWSTGIEGYTF. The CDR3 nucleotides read TGTGCCTGGAGCACAGGGATAGAGGGCTACACCTTC.

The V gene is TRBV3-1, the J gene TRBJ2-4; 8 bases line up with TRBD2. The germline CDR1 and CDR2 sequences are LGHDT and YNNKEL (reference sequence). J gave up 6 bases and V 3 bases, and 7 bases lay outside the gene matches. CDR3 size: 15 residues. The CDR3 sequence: CASSQRAGALNIQYF. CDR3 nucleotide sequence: TGTGCCAGCAGCCAGAGAGCGGGAGCGTTAAACATTCAGTACTTC.

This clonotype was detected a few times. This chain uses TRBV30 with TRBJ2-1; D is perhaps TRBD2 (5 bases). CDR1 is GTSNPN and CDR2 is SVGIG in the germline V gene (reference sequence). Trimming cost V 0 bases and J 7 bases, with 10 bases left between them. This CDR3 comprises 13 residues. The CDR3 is CAWSVGGLNEQFF. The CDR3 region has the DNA TGTGCCTGGAGTGTGGGCGGGCTTAATGAGCAGTTCTTC.

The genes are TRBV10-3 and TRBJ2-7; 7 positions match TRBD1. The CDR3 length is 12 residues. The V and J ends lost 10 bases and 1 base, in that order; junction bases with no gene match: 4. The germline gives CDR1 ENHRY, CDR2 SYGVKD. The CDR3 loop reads CATTGASYEQYF. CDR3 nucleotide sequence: TGTGCCACAACAGGGGCGTCCTACGAGCAGTACTTC.

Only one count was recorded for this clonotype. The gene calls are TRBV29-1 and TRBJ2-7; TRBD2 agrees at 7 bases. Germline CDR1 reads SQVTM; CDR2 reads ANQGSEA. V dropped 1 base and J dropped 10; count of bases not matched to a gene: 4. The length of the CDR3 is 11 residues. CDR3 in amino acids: CSVEVASGQYF. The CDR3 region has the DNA TGCAGCGTTGAAGTGGCTAGCGGCCAGTACTTC.

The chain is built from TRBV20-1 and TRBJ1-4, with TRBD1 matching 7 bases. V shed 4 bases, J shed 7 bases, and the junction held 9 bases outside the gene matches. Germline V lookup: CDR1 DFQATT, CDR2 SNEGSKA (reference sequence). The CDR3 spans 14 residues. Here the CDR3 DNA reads TGCAGTGCTAAGCGGACAGGTCTTCTTGAAAAACTGTTTTTT. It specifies CSAKRTGLLEKLFF.

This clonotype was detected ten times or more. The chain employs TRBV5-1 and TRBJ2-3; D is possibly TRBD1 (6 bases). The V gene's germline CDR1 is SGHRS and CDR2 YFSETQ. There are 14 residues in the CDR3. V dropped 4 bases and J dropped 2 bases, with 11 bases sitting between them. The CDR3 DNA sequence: TGCGCCAGCAGCCCCGGGACATCCACAGATACGCAGTATTTT. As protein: CASSPGTSTDTQYF.

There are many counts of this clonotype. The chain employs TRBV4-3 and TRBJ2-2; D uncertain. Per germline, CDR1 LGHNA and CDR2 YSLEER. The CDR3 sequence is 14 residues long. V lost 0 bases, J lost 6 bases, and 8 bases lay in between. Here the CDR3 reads CASSQDPQPGELFF. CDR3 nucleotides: TGCGCCAGCAGCCAAGATCCCCAGCCCGGGGAGCTGTTTTTT.

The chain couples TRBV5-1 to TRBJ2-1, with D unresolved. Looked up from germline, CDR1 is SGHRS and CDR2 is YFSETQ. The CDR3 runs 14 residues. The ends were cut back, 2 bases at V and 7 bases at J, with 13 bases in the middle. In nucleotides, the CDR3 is TGCGCCAGCAGCTTTGCCGATCACAATAATGAGCAGTTCTTC. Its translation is CASSFADHNNEQFF.

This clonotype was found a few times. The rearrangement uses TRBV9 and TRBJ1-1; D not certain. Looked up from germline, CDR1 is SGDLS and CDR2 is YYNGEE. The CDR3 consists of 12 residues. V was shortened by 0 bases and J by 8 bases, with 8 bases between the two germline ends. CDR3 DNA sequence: TGTGCCAGCAGCGTAGTTCGGGGAGAAGCTTTCTTT. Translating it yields CASSVVRGEAFF. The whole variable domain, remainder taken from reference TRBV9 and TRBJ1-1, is DSGVTQTPKHLITATGQRVTLRCSPRSGDLSVYWYQQSLDQGLQFLIQYYNGEERAKGNILERFSAQQFPDLHSELNLSSLELGDSALYFCASSVVRGEAFFGQGTRLTVV.

The DNA of the CDR3 is TGTGCCAGCAACCCGGGACTAGCGGGTCTAGCGACCTACGAGCAGTACTTC. Translating it yields CASNPGLAGLATYEQYF. The chain joins TRBV5-6 to TRBJ2-7; 12 bases fit TRBD2. Germline CDR1 SGHDT, CDR2 YYEEEE. The V and J ends lost 6 bases and 2 bases, in that order; junction bases with no gene match: 12. The CDR3 extends over 17 amino acids.

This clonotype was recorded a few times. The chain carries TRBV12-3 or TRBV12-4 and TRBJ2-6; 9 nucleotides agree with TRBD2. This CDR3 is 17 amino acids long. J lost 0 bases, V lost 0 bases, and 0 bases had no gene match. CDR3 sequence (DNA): TGTGCCAGCAGTTTAGCGCGGGGGGGCTCTGGGGCCAACGTCCTGACTTTC. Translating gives CASSLARGGSGANVLTF.

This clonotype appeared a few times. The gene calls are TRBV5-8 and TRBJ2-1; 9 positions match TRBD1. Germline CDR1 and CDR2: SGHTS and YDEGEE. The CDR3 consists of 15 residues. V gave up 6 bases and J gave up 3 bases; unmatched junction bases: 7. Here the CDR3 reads CASTGTGRIYNEQFF. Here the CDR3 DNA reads TGTGCCAGCACGGGGACAGGGCGGATCTACAATGAGCAGTTCTTC.

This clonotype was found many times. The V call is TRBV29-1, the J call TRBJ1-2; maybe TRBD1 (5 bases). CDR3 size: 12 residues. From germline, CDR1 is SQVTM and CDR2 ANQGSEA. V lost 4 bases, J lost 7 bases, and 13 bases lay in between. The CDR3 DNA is TGCAGCGTTGTCCCGGGGGTGAGTGGCTACACCTTC. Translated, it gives CSVVPGVSGYTF.

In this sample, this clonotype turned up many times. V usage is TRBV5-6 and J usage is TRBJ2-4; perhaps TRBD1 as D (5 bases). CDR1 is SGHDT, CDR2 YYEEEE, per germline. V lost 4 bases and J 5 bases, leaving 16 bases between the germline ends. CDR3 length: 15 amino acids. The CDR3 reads CASSGPGQGENIQYF. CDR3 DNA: TGTGCCAGCAGCGGGCCAGGGCAGGGCGAAAACATTCAGTACTTC.

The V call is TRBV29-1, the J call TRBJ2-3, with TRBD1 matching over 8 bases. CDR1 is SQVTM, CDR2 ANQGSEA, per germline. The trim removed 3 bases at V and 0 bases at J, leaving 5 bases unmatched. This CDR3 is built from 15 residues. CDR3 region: CSVDPGGSSTDTQYF. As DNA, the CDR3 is TGCAGCGTTGACCCAGGGGGCTCGAGCACAGATACGCAGTATTTT.

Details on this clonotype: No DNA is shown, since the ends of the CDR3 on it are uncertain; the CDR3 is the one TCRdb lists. CDR3 sequence: CASSLAWRASDTGELFFF. The chain is built from TRBV5-1 and TRBJ2-2; no check of the table's D call, TRBD2, against the DNA was made. The CDR3 length is 18 residues, termini included. Germline assignment: CDR1 SGHRS and CDR2 YFSETQ.

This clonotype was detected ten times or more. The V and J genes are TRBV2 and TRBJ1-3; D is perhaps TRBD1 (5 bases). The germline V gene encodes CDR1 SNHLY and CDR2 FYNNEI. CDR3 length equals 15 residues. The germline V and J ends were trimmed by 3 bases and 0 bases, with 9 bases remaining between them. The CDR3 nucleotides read TGTGCCAGCAGTGACCCCAGGGTCTCTGGAAACACCATATATTTT. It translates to CASSDPRVSGNTIYF.

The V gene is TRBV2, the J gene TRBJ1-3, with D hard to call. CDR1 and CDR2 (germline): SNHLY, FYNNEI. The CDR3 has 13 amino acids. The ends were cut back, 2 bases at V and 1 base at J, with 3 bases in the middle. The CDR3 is CASSEYSGNTIYF. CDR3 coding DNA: TGTGCCAGCAGTGAATATTCTGGAAACACCATATATTTT.

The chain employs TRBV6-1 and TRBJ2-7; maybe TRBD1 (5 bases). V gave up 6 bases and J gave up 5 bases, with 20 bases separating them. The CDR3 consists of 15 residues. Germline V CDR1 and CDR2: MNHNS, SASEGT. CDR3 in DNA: TGTGCCAGCAGACCTAACATCCAGGGTACCCACGAGCAGTACTTC. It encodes CASRPNIQGTHEQYF.

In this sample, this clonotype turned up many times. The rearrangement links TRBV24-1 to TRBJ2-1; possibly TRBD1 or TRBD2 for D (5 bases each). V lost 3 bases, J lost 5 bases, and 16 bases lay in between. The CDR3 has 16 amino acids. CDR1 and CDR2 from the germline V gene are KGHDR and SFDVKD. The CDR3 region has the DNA TGTGCCACCAGTGATCCAGGGAAACTAGAAAACAATGAGCAGTTCTTC. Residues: CATSDPGKLENNEQFF.

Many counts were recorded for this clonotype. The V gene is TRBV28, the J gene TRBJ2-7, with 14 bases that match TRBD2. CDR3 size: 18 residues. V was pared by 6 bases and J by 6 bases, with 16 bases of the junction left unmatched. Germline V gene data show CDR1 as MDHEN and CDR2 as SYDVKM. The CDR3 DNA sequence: TGTGCCAGCAGCTCTGGGGGTGGGACTAGCGGGAGTACTCCCGAGCAGTACTTC. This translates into CASSSGGGTSGSTPEQYF.

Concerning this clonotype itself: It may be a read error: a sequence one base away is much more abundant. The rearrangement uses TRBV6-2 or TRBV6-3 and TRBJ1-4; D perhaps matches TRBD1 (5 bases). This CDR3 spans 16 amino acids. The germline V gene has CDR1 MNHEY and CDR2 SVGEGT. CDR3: CASSYGRDATNEKLSF. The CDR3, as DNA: TGTGCCAGCAGTTACGGCAGGGACGCAACTAATGAAAAACTGTCTTTT.

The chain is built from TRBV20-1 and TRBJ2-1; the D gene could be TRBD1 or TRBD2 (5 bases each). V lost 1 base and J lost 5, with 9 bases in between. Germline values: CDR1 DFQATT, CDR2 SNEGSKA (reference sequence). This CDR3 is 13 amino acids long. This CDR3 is CSARAGPNNEQFF. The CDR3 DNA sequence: TGCAGTGCTAGAGCGGGACCTAACAATGAGCAGTTCTTC.